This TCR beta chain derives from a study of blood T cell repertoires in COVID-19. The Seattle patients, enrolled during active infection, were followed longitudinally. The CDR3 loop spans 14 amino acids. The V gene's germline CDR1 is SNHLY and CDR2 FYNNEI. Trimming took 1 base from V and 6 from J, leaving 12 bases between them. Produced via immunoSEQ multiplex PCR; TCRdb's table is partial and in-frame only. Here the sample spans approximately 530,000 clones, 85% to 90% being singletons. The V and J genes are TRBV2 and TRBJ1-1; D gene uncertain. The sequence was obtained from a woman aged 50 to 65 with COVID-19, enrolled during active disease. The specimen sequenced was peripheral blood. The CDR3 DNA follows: TGTGCCAGCAGTGAAGGGCGTGGTCGGGCTGAAGCTTTCTTT. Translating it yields CASSEGRGRAEAFF.